These 27 T cell receptor beta chains share one sample of origin, sequenced in a study of T cells in Graves' hyperthyroidism and ophthalmopathy. What was amplified from RNA transcripts were TCR beta CDR3 regions. The HTBI primer set served for first-round RT-PCR of the TCR CDR3. Each CDR3 protein gets one entry after TCRdb re-called the multiplex PCR reads with MiXCR. The sample contains roughly 510,000 distinct CDR3 sequences, approximately 48% of which appear only once. The specimen was peripheral blood or thyroid tissue (not recorded which). All receptors come from an adult woman with Graves' disease, either hyperthyroidism or ophthalmopathy (not recorded which).

This clonotype was detected ten times or more. The genes are TRBV7-9 and TRBJ1-1; D call uncertain. This CDR3 region has 11 residues. In germline, CDR1 is SEHNR, CDR2 FQNEAQ (reference sequence). Trimming removed 2 bases at V and 8 bases at J, with 6 bases between. The chain's CDR3 is CASSLSLEAFF. In DNA form, the CDR3 reads TGTGCCAGCAGCTTAAGTCTGGAAGCTTTCTTT.

V gene TRBV30 combines with J gene TRBJ2-7, with no clear D. The CDR3 is 12 residues long. V lost 0 bases to trimming and J lost 5 bases, with 8 bases between them. Germline-derived CDR1 and CDR2 are GTSNPN and SVGIG (reference sequence). CDR3 nucleotide sequence: TGTGCCTGGAGTGTATCGCATGACGAGCAGTACTTC. This sequence encodes CAWSVSHDEQYF.

This clonotype appeared a few times. This chain links TRBV2 with TRBJ2-7, with 11 bases matching TRBD1. Looked up from germline, CDR1 is SNHLY and CDR2 is FYNNEI. CDR3 length: 13 residues. Unmatched junction bases numbered 2, after V lost 3 bases and J lost 7 bases. CDR3 region: CASSEDRGHEQYF. The CDR3 DNA sequence: TGTGCCAGCAGTGAGGACAGGGGGCATGAGCAGTACTTC.

Concerning this clonotype itself: This may stem from a read error, because a much larger clone lies one nucleotide away. The chain carries TRBV9 and TRBJ2-7, with 9 bases identical to TRBD1. The germline V gene encodes CDR1 SGDLS and CDR2 YYNGEE. V shed 4 bases and J 4 bases; nucleotides not matched to a gene: 9. The CDR3 is made up of 15 amino acids. The CDR3 here is CASSKRTGDSYEQYF. Written as DNA, the CDR3 is TGTGCCAGCAGCAAGCGGACAGGGGACTCTTACGAGCAGTACTTC. The whole variable domain, filled in from reference TRBV9 and TRBJ2-7, reads DSGVTQTPKHLITATGQRVTLRCSPRSGDLSVYWYQQSLDQGLQFLIQYYNGEERAKGNILERFSAQQFPDLHSELNLSSLELGDSALYFCASSKRTGDSYEQYFGPGTRLTVT.

This CDR3 is CSARLTSGETQYF. The CDR3 DNA reads TGCAGTGCTAGGTTGACTAGCGGAGAGACCCAGTACTTC. The rearrangement links TRBV29-1 to TRBJ2-5, with 9 bases fitting TRBD2. CDR1 and CDR2 from the germline V gene are SQVTM and ANQGSEA. The CDR3 extends over 13 amino acids.

The V and J genes are TRBV10-3 and TRBJ2-5; the match to TRBD2 covers 13 bases. In germline, CDR1 is ENHRY, CDR2 SYGVKD. The CDR3 spans 14 residues. The V and J ends lost 11 bases and 5 bases, in that order; junction bases with no gene match: 8. CDR3 region: CAFWTGLAGETQYF. CDR3 in DNA: TGTGCCTTTTGGACGGGACTAGCGGGGGAGACCCAGTACTTC.

This clonotype was counted ten times or more. This chain links TRBV7-2 with TRBJ2-7; D may be TRBD1 or TRBD2 (5 bases each). Deletions cut 5 bases from V and 2 bases from J, with 13 bases between. The germline CDR1 and CDR2 sequences are SGHTA and FQGNSA. The CDR3 runs 14 residues. The CDR3, as DNA: TGTGCCAGCAGCGCCGCCGGGACCACCTACGAGCAGTACTTC. Residues: CASSAAGTTYEQYF.

In its sample, this clonotype was seen a few times. The J gene is TRBJ2-6, the V gene TRBV7-2; TRBD2 is a possible D gene (5 bases). Germline V gives CDR1 SGHTA, CDR2 FQGNSA. The germline V and J ends were trimmed by 5 bases and 4 bases, with 9 bases remaining between them. CDR3 length equals 14 residues. CDR3: CASSPSPGANVLTF. The CDR3 nucleotides read TGTGCCAGCAGCCCTAGCCCGGGGGCCAACGTCCTGACTTTC.

This chain joins TRBV6-1 and TRBJ1-5; possible D gene TRBD1, 6 bases. Germline assignment: CDR1 MNHNS and CDR2 SASEGT. The length of the CDR3 is 16 residues. Here the CDR3 reads CAIVSGALFSNQPQHF. In nucleotides, the CDR3 is TGTGCTATTGTTTCAGGGGCCTTATTTAGCAATCAGCCCCAGCATTTT.

This clonotype was seen ten or more times. This sequence joins TRBV6-5 and TRBJ2-7, with 8 nucleotides matching TRBD1. V was clipped by 4 bases and J by 2 bases; unmatched bases: 7. Per the germline V gene, CDR1 is MNHEY and CDR2 is SVGAGI. The CDR3 covers 15 residues. The CDR3 protein is CASSSTGTGTYEQYF. The CDR3 nucleotides read TGTGCCAGCAGTTCCACCGGGACAGGTACCTACGAGCAGTACTTC.

This clonotype was picked up a small number of times. The genes are TRBV7-8 and TRBJ1-2; no firm D call. Germline CDR1 reads SGHVS; CDR2 reads FQNEAQ. Trimming pared 2 bases from V and 3 bases from J, leaving 7 bases between. CDR3 length: 13 residues. This chain's CDR3 is CASSLPSDYGYTF. DNA for the CDR3: TGTGCCAGCAGCTTACCGTCGGACTATGGCTACACCTTC.

The genes are TRBV7-2 and TRBJ1-1; D gene ambiguous. Per germline, CDR1 SGHTA and CDR2 FQGNSA. The CDR3 has 15 residues. V was clipped by 6 bases and J by 4 bases, with 18 bases between them. In DNA form, the CDR3 reads TGTGCCAGCAGGCTCTCTGCGTGGGAGCCCACTGAAGCTTTCTTT. This sequence encodes CASRLSAWEPTEAFF. Based on the CDR3 plus reference TRBV7-2 and TRBJ1-1, the full variable domain is GAGVSQSPSNKVTEKGKDVELRCDPISGHTALYWYRQSLGQGLEFLIYFQGNSAPDKSGLPSDRFSAERTGGSVSTLTIQRTQQEDSAVYLCASRLSAWEPTEAFFGQGTRLTVV.

The chain joins TRBV11-2 to TRBJ2-7; D unclear. The CDR3 has 14 residues. Trimming cost V 0 bases and J 3 bases, with 9 bases left between them. Germline loops: CDR1 SGHAT, CDR2 FQNNGV. This chain's CDR3 is CASSLEALRYEQYF. The CDR3 DNA reads TGTGCCAGCAGCTTAGAAGCCTTACGCTACGAGCAGTACTTC.

In its sample, this clonotype was seen many times. The rearrangement joins TRBV20-1 to TRBJ1-5; TRBD1 agrees at 8 bases. The CDR3 covers 13 residues. The V and J ends lost 6 bases and 6 bases, in that order; junction bases with no gene match: 7. Germline CDR1 reads DFQATT; CDR2 reads SNEGSKA (reference sequence). CDR3 region: CSAPDRERQPQHF. CDR3 DNA sequence: TGCAGTGCGCCGGACAGGGAACGTCAGCCCCAGCATTTT.

There are many counts of this clonotype. The chain combines TRBV7-2 with TRBJ1-1; weak D call: TRBD1 (6 bases). Germline CDR1 SGHTA, CDR2 FQGNSA. The CDR3 is 14 residues long. Trimming shortened V by 5 bases and J by 3 bases, and 13 bases separated the two germline ends. DNA for the CDR3: TGTGCCAGCAGCATCACAGGGAAGGACACTGAAGCTTTCTTT. Translation: CASSITGKDTEAFF.

The chain employs TRBV7-9 and TRBJ1-5, with TRBD1 as a possible D gene (5 bases). The length of the CDR3 is 15 residues. The V and J ends lost 5 bases and 5 bases respectively, with 16 bases between them. CDR1 SEHNR and CDR2 FQNEAQ come from the germline V gene (reference sequence). For the CDR3, the DNA is TGTGCCAGCAGCGATACGAAAGGGGTGGATCAGCCCCAGCATTTT. The encoded protein is CASSDTKGVDQPQHF.

This clonotype was seen a few times. DNA of the CDR3: TGCAGTGCTAGAATAGGGGGCGCCGTATCCGGGGAGCTGTTTTTT. Translating it yields CSARIGGAVSGELFF. This chain joins TRBV20-1 and TRBJ2-2, with 7 bases matching TRBD1. The CDR3 has 15 amino acids. J gave up 6 bases and V 2 bases, and 9 bases lay outside the gene matches. CDR1 DFQATT and CDR2 SNEGSKA come from the germline V gene (reference sequence).

The chain combines TRBV7-9 with TRBJ1-5; 7 bases are a match to TRBD1. Germline values: CDR1 SEHNR, CDR2 FQNEAQ (reference sequence). V dropped 5 bases and J dropped 7; count of bases not matched to a gene: 17. This CDR3 contains 17 residues. The DNA of the CDR3 is TGTGCCAGCAGCCAATCACACACAGGGGAGGTCGAGCAGCCCCAGCATTTT. It is translated as CASSQSHTGEVEQPQHF.

The chain recombines TRBV7-9 with TRBJ2-1; D gene uncertain. V lost 6 bases and J lost 6, with 9 bases in between. CDR3 length: 12 amino acids. The germline V gene encodes CDR1 SEHNR and CDR2 FQNEAQ (reference sequence). CDR3 protein: CASRDPSNEQFF. Written as DNA, the CDR3 is TGTGCCAGCAGGGATCCTAGCAATGAGCAGTTCTTC.

The table lists this clonotype with a count of one. V gene TRBV29-1 combines with J gene TRBJ2-7, with D tentatively TRBD2 (6 bases). V was trimmed by 6 bases and J by 4 bases, leaving 19 bases between them. CDR3 length: 14 amino acids. Germline V gives CDR1 SQVTM, CDR2 ANQGSEA. CDR3 in DNA: TGCAGCGTCGTTGACGGGGGAACAGTGTACGAGCAGTACTTC. Encoded protein: CSVVDGGTVYEQYF.

This clonotype was seen repeatedly, ten times or more. This rearrangement joins TRBV12-3 or TRBV12-4 to TRBJ1-2; D may be TRBD1 (6 bases). The CDR3 is 13 residues long. Trimming left V 5 bases short and J 2 bases short, with 9 bases between. The CDR3 region has the DNA TGTGCCAGCAGTCGACAGGAAAACTATGGCTACACCTTC. This sequence encodes CASSRQENYGYTF.

The gene calls are TRBV6-1 and TRBJ2-5, with 10 positions matching TRBD2. The CDR3 totals 14 residues. Germline V gene data show CDR1 as MNHNS and CDR2 as SASEGT. The junction had 3 bases not matched to a gene; V was cut back by 6 bases and J by 2 bases. For the CDR3, the DNA is TGTGCCAGCAGACCTAGCGGGGGACAAGAGACCCAGTACTTC. Protein sequence: CASRPSGGQETQYF.

The V gene is TRBV10-3, the J gene TRBJ1-5, with D tentatively TRBD1 (5 bases). CDR3 length equals 15 residues. Trimming removed 10 bases from V and 8 bases from J, with 24 bases in between. Germline assignment: CDR1 ENHRY and CDR2 SYGVKD. The CDR3 loop reads CATSVGRGVMEPQHF. As DNA, the CDR3 is TGTGCCACCAGCGTGGGACGGGGGGTTATGGAGCCCCAGCATTTT.

The V call is TRBV7-2, the J call TRBJ2-7, with 8 nucleotides matching TRBD1. Germline CDR1 and CDR2: SGHTA and FQGNSA. The CDR3 totals 12 residues. V lost 7 bases and J lost 6; bases outside the gene matches: 5. The DNA for the CDR3 is TGTGCCAGCAACAGACAGGGGTGCGAGCAGTACTTC. As protein: CASNRQGCEQYF.

The rearrangement links TRBV20-1 to TRBJ2-5; 10 positions match TRBD2. The germline CDR1 and CDR2 sequences are DFQATT and SNEGSKA (reference sequence). The CDR3 is 14 residues long. Trimming removed 0 bases from V and 4 bases from J; junction bases left unmatched: 2. The CDR3 bases are TGCAGTGCTAGAGAGGTAGCGGGAGGAGAGACCCAGTACTTC. It codes for CSAREVAGGETQYF.

This clonotype has a handful of counts. V and J are TRBV28 and TRBJ1-5; perhaps TRBD1 as D (5 bases). The length of the CDR3 is 15 residues. From germline, CDR1 is MDHEN and CDR2 SYDVKM. Deletions cut 7 bases from V and 2 bases from J, with 15 bases between. The CDR3 reads CASKVTGDGNQPQHF. The CDR3 DNA reads TGTGCCAGCAAAGTCACGGGGGATGGCAATCAGCCCCAGCATTTT.

V gene TRBV5-1 combines with J gene TRBJ1-6; tentative D call: TRBD1 (6 bases). CDR1 and CDR2 from the germline V gene are SGHRS and YFSETQ. V lost 4 bases, J lost 7 bases, and 9 bases lay in between. CDR3 length equals 13 residues. The CDR3 reads CASSTGRNSPLHF. In DNA form, the CDR3 reads TGCGCCAGCAGCACAGGGAGGAATTCACCCCTCCACTTT.